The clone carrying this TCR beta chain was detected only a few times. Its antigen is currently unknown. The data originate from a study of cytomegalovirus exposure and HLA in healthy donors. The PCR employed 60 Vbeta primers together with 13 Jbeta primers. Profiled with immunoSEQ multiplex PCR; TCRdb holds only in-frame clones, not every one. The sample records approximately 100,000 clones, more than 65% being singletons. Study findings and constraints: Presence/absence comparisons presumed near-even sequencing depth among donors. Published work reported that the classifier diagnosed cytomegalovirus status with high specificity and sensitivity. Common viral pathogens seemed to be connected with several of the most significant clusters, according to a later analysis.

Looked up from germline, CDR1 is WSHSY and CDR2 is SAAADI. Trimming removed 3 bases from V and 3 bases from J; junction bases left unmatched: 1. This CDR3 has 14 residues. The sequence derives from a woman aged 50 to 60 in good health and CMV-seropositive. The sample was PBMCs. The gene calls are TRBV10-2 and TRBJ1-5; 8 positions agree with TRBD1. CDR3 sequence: CASSEQGVNQPQHF. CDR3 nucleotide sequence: TGCGCCAGCAGTGAACAGGGGGTCAATCAGCCCCAGCATTTT.